The TCR beta chain under discussion was sequenced for a study of blood T cell repertoires in COVID-19. As for the study in general: Acute-phase and convalescent COVID-19 samples originated in the United States, Italy and Spain. PBMCs, B-cell-depleted T cells, or T cells were the source of the cDNA or gDNA that made up the material.

Trimming removed 3 bases at V and 5 bases at J, with 10 bases between. The germline V gene has CDR1 MNHEY and CDR2 SMNVEV (reference sequence). The CDR3 is 13 residues long. Only in-frame clones appear in the TCRdb table, and some are missing; sequencing was by immunoSEQ multiplex PCR. The repertoire has just under 350,000 clones, about 90% of them found once; the top ten carry just under 7.5%. Recruited during active infection, patients (from Seattle) were subsequently followed longitudinally. The chain carries TRBV27 and TRBJ1-1; D ambiguous. This receptor was obtained from a woman in her seventies with COVID-19, enrolled during active disease. Material for sequencing was peripheral blood. In nucleotides, the CDR3 is TGTGCCAGCAGTTTTGCGTGGAGGACTGAAGCTTTCTTT. It yields the protein CASSFAWRTEAFF.